Below, 25 T cell receptor beta chains from the same sample are listed, as sequenced in a study of cytomegalovirus exposure and HLA in healthy donors (dated by TCRdb to about 2017). Library method: the immunoSEQ multiplex PCR assay. The multiplex PCR relied on a mix of 60 forward primers for TCR Vbeta segments and 13 reverse primers for TCR Jbeta segments. Entries here come from immuneACCESS through TCRdb and include only in-frame sequences with V and J called. Some clones fail to appear in such tables; in the studies checked, an unresolved V gene covers under half of the shortfall, and the cause of the remainder is unknown. Within this sample are roughly 120,000 clones, with roughly 15% of them counted one time only. The ten largest clones add up to roughly 2% of the sample. What was sequenced was PBMCs. These receptors came from a woman aged 18-29 years in good health and CMV-seronegative.

This clone was seen a few times. V is TRBV9 and J is TRBJ2-7, with TRBD2 matching over 10 bases. The CDR3 spans 17 residues. Germline CDR1 is SGDLS and CDR2 is YYNGEE. The V gene end was trimmed by 0 bases and the J gene end by 1 base; junction bases not matched to a gene: 7. This CDR3 reads CASSVDPAGGMSYEQYF. DNA for the CDR3: TGTGCCAGCAGCGTAGATCCAGCGGGGGGGATGTCCTACGAGCAGTACTTC.

This clone was counted a few times. J is TRBJ2-7 and V is TRBV7-8; maybe TRBD2 (5 bases). The CDR3 runs to 16 residues. V was cut by 6 bases and J by 3 bases, with 21 bases left in between. Germline CDR1 SGHVS, CDR2 FQNEAQ. This chain's CDR3 is CASSQLVRELSYEQYF. In nucleotides, the CDR3 is TGTGCCAGCAGTCAACTAGTGAGGGAGTTGAGCTACGAGCAGTACTTC.

Comment on this clone: Relative to the germline gene, one junction end is altered; a read error may explain this. The chain employs TRBV5-6 and TRBJ2-2, with TRBD1 identical over 10 bases. Per the germline V gene, CDR1 is SGHDT and CDR2 is YYEEEE. The length of the CDR3 is 12 residues. For the CDR3, the DNA is TGTGCCAGCAGCTTGCCTGAGGGGACAGGGGTTTTT. Residues: CASSLPEGTGVF.

This clone was seen a few times. This chain links TRBV5-6 with TRBJ2-3; possible D gene TRBD1, 6 bases. This CDR3 has 14 amino acids. Germline-derived CDR1 and CDR2 are SGHDT and YYEEEE. The V and J ends lost 1 base and 3 bases respectively, with 9 bases between them. CDR3 protein: CASSLLGATDTQYF. In DNA, the CDR3 is TGTGCCAGCAGCTTGTTGGGGGCTACAGATACGCAGTATTTT.

CDR3 residues: CASSLAGGANYEQYF. Written as DNA, the CDR3 is TGTGCCAGCAGCTTGGCTGGGGGGGCAAACTACGAGCAGTACTTC. This chain links TRBV5-6 with TRBJ2-5; D may be TRBD2 (7 bases). The closer fit of TRBJ2-7 to the DNA end suggests the J call may be wrong. CDR1 and CDR2 from the germline V gene are SGHDT and YYEEEE. CDR3 length equals 15 residues.

There are a few counts of this clone. The chain combines TRBV5-1 with TRBJ2-2; a weak D match, TRBD2 (6 bases). This CDR3 has 15 amino acids. With 0 bases removed from V and 4 bases from J, the gap between germline ends came to 10 bases. Germline lookup yields CDR1 SGHRS and CDR2 YFSETQ. The CDR3: CASSLAGTSTGELFF. CDR3 DNA: TGCGCCAGCAGCTTGGCCGGGACTTCCACCGGGGAGCTGTTTTTT. Supplemented by reference TRBV5-1 and TRBJ2-2, the full variable domain reads KAGVTQTPRYLIKTRGQQVTLSCSPISGHRSVSWYQQTPGQGLQFLFEYFSETQRNKGNFPGRFSGRQFSNSRSEMNVSTLELGDSALYLCASSLAGTSTGELFFGEGSRLTVL.

This clone occurred a few times. The chain uses TRBV27 and TRBJ2-1; 14 nucleotides align to TRBD2. Germline-derived CDR1 and CDR2 are MNHEY and SMNVEV (reference sequence). The trim removed 3 bases at V and 1 base at J, leaving 2 bases unmatched. The CDR3 spans 17 residues. The CDR3 reads CASSFGTSGGSYNEQFF. Here the CDR3 DNA reads TGTGCCAGCAGTTTCGGGACTAGCGGGGGATCCTACAATGAGCAGTTCTTC.

This clone was observed a handful of times. This chain uses TRBV30 with TRBJ2-7; TRBD1 agrees at 7 bases. In germline, CDR1 is GTSNPN, CDR2 SVGIG (reference sequence). The J segment lost 12 bases and the V segment lost 0 bases, leaving 5 bases of the junction unmatched. The CDR3 totals 11 residues. The CDR3 here is CAWSVPGTAYF. CDR3 DNA sequence: TGTGCCTGGAGTGTACCCGGGACAGCGTACTTC.

The rearrangement uses TRBV19 and TRBJ1-1, with 9 positions matching TRBD1. This CDR3 contains 16 residues. J lost 0 bases, V lost 5 bases, and 7 bases had no gene match. Germline loops: CDR1 LNHDA, CDR2 SQIVND (reference sequence). The DNA of the CDR3 is TGTGCCAGTAGTCCAGGGACAGGGAACATGAACACTGAAGCTTTCTTT. As protein: CASSPGTGNMNTEAFF.

The gene calls are TRBV12-2 and TRBJ2-7; TRBD1, the table's D call, was not compared with the DNA. TRBV12-2 is flagged as a pseudogene. The CDR3 covers 16 residues. CDR3 region: CASRLARCLGPYEQYF. The CDR3 region has the DNA TGTGCAAGTCGCTTAGCGCGCTGCCTGGGGCCCTACGAGCAGTACTTC.

This clone was observed a few times. V and J are TRBV2 and TRBJ2-7; D not certain. The CDR3 totals 12 residues. The germline CDR1 and CDR2 sequences are SNHLY and FYNNEI. V lost 4 bases, J lost 3 bases, and 7 bases lay in between. The CDR3 sequence: CASSVQIYEQYF. CDR3 DNA: TGTGCCAGCAGTGTGCAGATCTACGAGCAGTACTTC.

This clone has more than one count but fewer than ten. This chain connects TRBV5-1 to TRBJ1-1; 8 bases line up with TRBD1. Trimming took 1 base from V and 7 from J; bases not matched to a gene: 9. This CDR3 region has 15 residues. Germline CDR1 reads SGHRS; CDR2 reads YFSETQ. The chain's CDR3 is CASSLPGQGAGEAFF. The CDR3 coding sequence is TGCGCCAGCAGCTTGCCCGGACAGGGTGCGGGTGAAGCTTTCTTT. The entire variable domain, with the rest obtained from reference TRBV5-1 and TRBJ1-1, is as follows: KAGVTQTPRYLIKTRGQQVTLSCSPISGHRSVSWYQQTPGQGLQFLFEYFSETQRNKGNFPGRFSGRQFSNSRSEMNVSTLELGDSALYLCASSLPGQGAGEAFFGQGTRLTVV.

The rearrangement joins TRBV19 to TRBJ1-5; 7 nucleotides match TRBD1. The CDR3 has 14 residues. CDR1 is LNHDA and CDR2 is SQIVND in the germline V gene (reference sequence). Trimming took 5 bases from V and 7 from J; bases not matched to a gene: 8. The CDR3 is CASSGTAANQPQHF. The CDR3 DNA sequence: TGTGCCAGTAGTGGGACAGCCGCTAACCAGCCCCAGCATTTT.

A few counts support this clone. This chain connects TRBV14 to TRBJ2-5; D is perhaps TRBD2 (6 bases). The CDR3 has 14 amino acids. V was clipped by 2 bases and J by 9 bases, with 16 bases between them. Germline assignment: CDR1 SGHDN and CDR2 FVKESK. This chain's CDR3 is CASSQIGSPGAQYF. The CDR3 DNA reads as TGTGCCAGCAGCCAAATCGGCAGCCCGGGGGCCCAGTACTTC.

This sequence joins TRBV9 and TRBJ2-6, with TRBD1 matching 10 bases. Per the germline V gene, CDR1 is SGDLS and CDR2 is YYNGEE. The CDR3 is made up of 20 amino acids. J gave up 2 bases and V 3 bases, and 14 bases lay outside the gene matches. CDR3: CASSARHWGTGVAGANVLTF. The CDR3 region has the DNA TGTGCCAGCAGCGCTCGACACTGGGGGACAGGGGTCGCTGGGGCCAACGTCCTGACTTTC.

A few counts support this clone. The chain joins TRBV28 to TRBJ2-1; TRBD2 agrees at 9 bases. V lost 2 bases to trimming and J lost 5 bases; unmatched junction nucleotides: 4. CDR1 is MDHEN, CDR2 SYDVKM, per germline. The CDR3 is 15 residues long. The CDR3 bases are TGTGCCAGCAGTTTAGTACTAGCGGGCCACAATGAGCAGTTCTTC. Translation gives CASSLVLAGHNEQFF.

This clone was seen only a few times. The J gene is TRBJ2-7, the V gene TRBV6-5, with 8 nucleotides matching TRBD2. The CDR3 runs to 16 residues. The V gene's germline CDR1 is MNHEY and CDR2 SVGAGI. The ends lost 0 bases at V and 1 base at J; junction bases unmatched: 5. CDR3 loop: CASSYSPSGYSYEQYF. In nucleotides, the CDR3 is TGTGCCAGCAGTTACTCTCCTAGCGGGTATTCCTACGAGCAGTACTTC.

The rearrangement links TRBV4-2 to TRBJ2-7, with 12 bases that match TRBD1. In germline, CDR1 is LGHNA, CDR2 YNFKEQ. The CDR3 covers 16 residues. V was pared by 0 bases and J by 4 bases, with 4 bases of the junction left unmatched. CDR3 in amino acids: CASSQEGQGAWYEQYF. CDR3 nucleotides: TGTGCCAGCAGCCAAGAGGGACAGGGGGCTTGGTACGAGCAGTACTTC.

The gene calls are TRBV30 and TRBJ2-1; the D gene is possibly TRBD2 (5 bases). This CDR3 comprises 12 residues. V lost 7 bases and J 4 bases, leaving 11 bases between the germline ends. Per germline, CDR1 GTSNPN and CDR2 SVGIG (reference sequence). CDR3 DNA sequence: TGTGCCTCCGCGGGCGATTACAATGAGCAGTTCTTC. This translates into CASAGDYNEQFF.

This chain joins TRBV2 and TRBJ2-1, with no clear D. There are 16 residues in the CDR3. V lost 4 bases, J lost 0 bases, and 13 bases lay in between. Germline loops: CDR1 SNHLY, CDR2 FYNNEI. Here the CDR3 DNA reads TGTGCCAGCAGTGGTGCAGGCCTTAGCTCCTACAATGAGCAGTTCTTC. Encoded protein: CASSGAGLSSYNEQFF.

The CDR3 DNA reads as TGTGCCAGCAGGATGGGGACATCCTACACCTTC. Its protein is CASRMGTSYTF. V gene TRBV27 combines with J gene TRBJ1-2, with D possibly being TRBD1 (6 bases). With 6 bases removed from V and 10 bases from J, the gap between germline ends came to 12 bases. The CDR3 runs to 11 residues. Germline V gene data show CDR1 as MNHEY and CDR2 as SMNVEV (reference sequence).

This clone was detected only a few times. V usage is TRBV18 and J usage is TRBJ1-5; D might be TRBD1 (5 bases). CDR3 size: 14 residues. Between the trimmed V and J ends, which lost 6 bases and 4 bases, there was a span of 13 bases. CDR1 KGHSH and CDR2 LQKENI come from the germline V gene. CDR3 sequence reads: CASSPDRSNQPQHF. In DNA, the CDR3 is TGTGCCAGCTCCCCTGACAGATCGAATCAGCCCCAGCATTTT.

This clone was detected a few times. This chain links TRBV9 with TRBJ1-1, with a tentative D call TRBD1 (6 bases). CDR3 length: 16 residues. The V end lost 1 base, the J end lost 4 bases, and 17 bases lay between the germline ends. From germline, CDR1 is SGDLS and CDR2 YYNGEE. CDR3 in amino acids: CASSVNGGRGATEAFF. The CDR3, as DNA: TGTGCCAGCAGCGTAAATGGGGGGCGGGGGGCCACTGAAGCTTTCTTT.

This chain connects TRBV6-6 to TRBJ2-7; 7 nucleotides align to TRBD1. CDR3 length: 15 amino acids. Germline V lookup: CDR1 MNHNY, CDR2 SVGAGI (reference sequence). The trim removed 7 bases at V and 0 bases at J, leaving 9 bases unmatched. The CDR3 loop is CASIGLRGSSYEQYF. Written as DNA, the CDR3 is TGTGCCAGCATCGGTCTCAGGGGGAGCTCCTACGAGCAGTACTTC.

This clone was observed a few times. The chain joins TRBV30 to TRBJ1-2; 10 bases align to TRBD1. The germline V gene has CDR1 GTSNPN and CDR2 SVGIG (reference sequence). The trim removed 2 bases at V and 5 bases at J, leaving 5 bases unmatched. CDR3 length: 14 residues. The CDR3 here is CAWSWDRGRYGYTF. The CDR3 bases are TGTGCCTGGAGTTGGGACAGGGGACGGTATGGCTACACCTTC.